This TCR beta chain is drawn from a study of chemoradiotherapy in HPV16-positive cancers. On the study more broadly: A couple of HPV16-positive patients' cells yielded candidate HPV-specific clones and common motifs. General study points: Candidate HPV-specific clones and E7-related TCR motifs grew in tumor during treatment.

The assay was immunoSEQ multiplex PCR, and TCRdb's table has in-frame clones only and misses some. Among approximately 12,000 clones listed, less than 75% were seen once. Germline V lookup: CDR1 SGHTA, CDR2 FQGTGA. The length of the CDR3 is 13 residues. V trimming: 3 bases; J trimming: 6 bases; junction bases outside the gene matches: 4. Worth noting for this clone: Its antigen remains unknown.

V and J are TRBV7-3 and TRBJ1-1; 7 bases fit TRBD1. This sample was obtained from a patient who underwent chemoradiotherapy. The sequence derives from a human donor with HPV-associated anogenital cancer. The CDR3 DNA follows: TGTGCCAGCAGCTTTACAGGGGCCGCTGAAGCTTTCTTT. It yields the protein CASSFTGAAEAFF.